One sample yielded the 22 T cell receptor beta chains listed below, sequenced in a study of blood T cell repertoires in COVID-19. Sequencing used immunoSEQ multiplex PCR; TCRdb keeps in-frame clones, though not all of them. This sample has approximately 290,000 clones, with approximately 85% found just once. The sample comprised peripheral blood. The receptors were gathered from a human donor with COVID-19, enrolled during active disease. The donor label of this sample is uncertain.

The genes are TRBV19 and TRBJ1-5; 7 bases are a match to TRBD1. CDR1 is LNHDA, CDR2 SQIVND, per germline (reference sequence). This CDR3 has 17 amino acids. Losses at the gene ends were 3 bases for V and 1 base for J; bases not matched to a gene: 9. The DNA for the CDR3 is TGTGCCAGTAGTATGGGGGTTTTCAGGGGGAGCAATCAGCCCCAGCATTTT. As protein: CASSMGVFRGSNQPQHF. Using reference TRBV19 and TRBJ1-5 for the parts outside the CDR3, the full variable domain is DGGITQSPKYLFRKEGQNVTLSCEQNLNHDAMYWYRQDPGQGLRLIYYSQIVNDFQKGDIAEGYSVSREKKESFPLTVTSAQKNPTAFYLCASSMGVFRGSNQPQHFGDGTRLSIL.

The chain carries TRBV18 and TRBJ2-1; TRBD1 might be the D (6 bases). Trimming stripped 3 bases from V and 0 bases from J, with 12 bases between. The CDR3 loop spans 16 amino acids. Germline V gene lookup returns CDR1 KGHSH and CDR2 LQKENI. Here the CDR3 reads CASSPGDRLSYNEQFF. CDR3 coding DNA: TGTGCCAGCTCACCGGGAGACAGGCTCTCCTACAATGAGCAGTTCTTC.

The CDR3 DNA is TGTGCCAGCAGCGTCCGCTCTGGGGCCAACGTCCTGACTTTC. The encoded protein is CASSVRSGANVLTF. The chain is built from TRBV11-2 and TRBJ2-6; D gene uncertain. CDR1 SGHAT and CDR2 FQNNGV come from the germline V gene. This CDR3 is built from 14 residues. Trimming removed 5 bases at V and 0 bases at J, with 5 bases between.

The CDR3 region has the DNA TGTGCCAGTAGGCCACTAGCGAGGGTGATCAATGAGCAGTTCTTC. The encoded protein is CASRPLARVINEQFF. The chain uses TRBV19 and TRBJ2-1, with 7 bases fitting TRBD2. Germline V gives CDR1 LNHDA, CDR2 SQIVND (reference sequence). The CDR3 runs to 15 residues. Unmatched junction bases numbered 11, after V lost 6 bases and J lost 6 bases.

The chain joins TRBV29-1 to TRBJ1-1; weak D call: TRBD1 (5 bases). V dropped 3 bases and J dropped 0 bases, with 11 bases sitting between them. Germline values: CDR1 SQVTM, CDR2 ANQGSEA. The CDR3 is 14 amino acids. CDR3 sequence: CSVETAELNTEAFF. CDR3 DNA sequence: TGCAGCGTTGAGACAGCTGAGCTGAACACTGAAGCTTTCTTT. Full variable domain (remainder filled in from reference TRBV29-1 and TRBJ1-1): SAVISQKPSRDICQRGTSLTIQCQVDSQVTMMFWYRQQPGQSLTLIATANQGSEATYESGFVIDKFPISRPNLTFSTLTVSNMSPEDSSIYLCSVETAELNTEAFFGQGTRLTVV.

This clone was seen only a few times. The chain joins TRBV7-2 to TRBJ1-1; D is uncertain. V lost 5 bases and J 3 bases, leaving 16 bases between the germline ends. Per germline, CDR1 SGHTA and CDR2 FQGNSA. The CDR3 spans 15 residues. CDR3 sequence: CASSPTPQVHTEAFF. The CDR3 nucleotides read TGTGCCAGCAGCCCAACCCCTCAGGTGCACACTGAAGCTTTCTTT.

This chain uses TRBV5-1 with TRBJ2-5; 8 nucleotides line up with TRBD1. Per germline, CDR1 SGHRS and CDR2 YFSETQ. The CDR3 spans 15 residues. V shed 4 bases and J 1 base; nucleotides not matched to a gene: 6. CDR3 in DNA: TGCGCCAGCAGCCCCCGGACAGGGCTCCAAGAGACCCAGTACTTC. Its protein product is CASSPRTGLQETQYF. The full variable domain, in which reference TRBV5-1 and TRBJ2-5 provide the parts outside the CDR3, is KAGVTQTPRYLIKTRGQQVTLSCSPISGHRSVSWYQQTPGQGLQFLFEYFSETQRNKGNFPGRFSGRQFSNSRSEMNVSTLELGDSALYLCASSPRTGLQETQYFGPGTRLLVL.

The genes are TRBV19 and TRBJ1-5; TRBD1 is a possible D gene (5 bases). V lost 2 bases and J lost 2, with 16 bases in between. CDR3 size: 17 residues. Germline lookup yields CDR1 LNHDA and CDR2 SQIVND (reference sequence). Here the CDR3 reads CASSIRQGGGGNQPQHF. The CDR3 DNA reads TGTGCCAGTAGTATAAGGCAGGGTGGCGGAGGCAATCAGCCCCAGCATTTT.

The J gene is TRBJ1-5, the V gene TRBV30, with a weak D call TRBD1 (6 bases). Trimming cost V 3 bases and J 1 base, with 16 bases left between them. The CDR3 length is 16 residues. Germline values: CDR1 GTSNPN, CDR2 SVGIG (reference sequence). For the CDR3, the DNA is TGTGCCTGGAGAAGGGGGGAGGGGCAGAGCAATCAGCCCCAGCATTTT. Translation: CAWRRGEGQSNQPQHF.

The chain carries TRBV6-5 and TRBJ1-5; the match to TRBD1 covers 8 bases. Trimming removed 6 bases from V and 7 bases from J; junction bases left unmatched: 8. Germline V gene sequence: CDR1 MNHEY, CDR2 SVGAGI. The CDR3 has 14 residues. The CDR3 coding sequence is TGTGCCAGCAGGAACAACAGGGGGGAGCAGCCCCAGCATTTT. It specifies CASRNNRGEQPQHF.

The chain is built from TRBV9 and TRBJ2-2, with D unresolved. Looked up from germline, CDR1 is SGDLS and CDR2 is YYNGEE. V was shortened by 0 bases and J by 6 bases, with 9 bases between the two germline ends. CDR3 size: 14 residues. The CDR3 here is CASSVEVEAGELFF. CDR3 coding DNA: TGTGCCAGCAGCGTAGAGGTAGAGGCCGGGGAGCTGTTTTTT.

CDR3 DNA: TGTGCCAGCAGCTTGGATCGACCAGCGAGCACAGATACGCAGTATTTT. Translated: CASSLDRPASTDTQYF. The rearrangement uses TRBV5-4 and TRBJ2-3, with unresolved D. V was trimmed by 0 bases and J by 0 bases, leaving 11 bases between them. The CDR3 spans 16 residues. CDR1 and CDR2 from the germline V gene are SGHNT and YYREEE (reference sequence).

CDR3 sequence (DNA): TGTGCCGTAGAGACAGGGGGCAGTGAGACCCAGTACTTC. Translation: CAVETGGSETQYF. V is TRBV30 and J is TRBJ2-5; the match to TRBD1 covers 10 bases. CDR1 and CDR2 from the germline V gene are GTSNPN and SVGIG (reference sequence). V dropped 8 bases and J dropped 5; count of bases not matched to a gene: 8. The CDR3 spans 13 residues.

The gene calls are TRBV28 and TRBJ1-1, with a weak D call TRBD1 (5 bases). CDR3 length equals 13 residues. V dropped 6 bases and J dropped 6 bases, with 14 bases sitting between them. CDR1 and CDR2 (germline): MDHEN, SYDVKM. CDR3 sequence reads: CASSLGQPPEAFF. The DNA for the CDR3 is TGTGCCAGCAGCCTGGGGCAGCCTCCTGAAGCTTTCTTT. The variable domain in full, with the rest retrieved from reference TRBV28 and TRBJ1-1, is DVKVTQSSRYLVKRTGEKVFLECVQDMDHENMFWYRQDPGLGLRLIYFSYDVKMKEKGDIPEGYSVSREKKERFSLILESASTNQTSMYLCASSLGQPPEAFFGQGTRLTVV.

The genes are TRBV6-2 or TRBV6-3 and TRBJ2-4; D call uncertain. Trimming removed 0 bases from V and 2 bases from J, with 17 bases in between. This CDR3 is 18 amino acids long. Germline CDR1 MNHEY, CDR2 SVGEGT. CDR3 in DNA: TGTGCCAGCAGTTACTCGATAGGCCCTACCGGGTCCAAAAACATTCAGTACTTC. Protein sequence: CASSYSIGPTGSKNIQYF.

CDR3 sequence reads: CASSHREGNQPQHF. CDR3 DNA sequence: TGTGCCAGCAGTCACCGGGAGGGCAATCAGCCCCAGCATTTT. The J gene is TRBJ1-5, the V gene TRBV6-5; D is unresolved. Germline CDR1 is MNHEY and CDR2 is SVGAGI. There are 14 residues in the CDR3. Trimming removed 5 bases from V and 2 bases from J, with 10 bases in between.

The chain joins TRBV20-1 to TRBJ1-1, with unresolved D. Between the trimmed V and J ends, which lost 2 bases and 12 bases, there was a span of 10 bases. CDR1 and CDR2 (germline): DFQATT, SNEGSKA (reference sequence). There are 10 residues in the CDR3. CDR3 in DNA: TGCAGTGCTAGAATCGAGAGAACTTTCTTT. It translates to CSARIERTFF.

The V gene is TRBV7-3, the J gene TRBJ1-1; D perhaps matches TRBD1 (6 bases). V was cut by 4 bases and J by 3 bases, with 9 bases left in between. This CDR3 is 13 amino acids long. In germline, CDR1 is SGHTA, CDR2 FQGTGA. The CDR3 nucleotides read TGTGCCAGCAGCTCCACAGGGTACACTGAAGCTTTCTTT. The encoded protein is CASSSTGYTEAFF.

The chain joins TRBV19 to TRBJ2-3, with D maybe TRBD2 (5 bases). V shed 3 bases and J shed 4 bases, with 8 bases lying between them. Germline V gene lookup returns CDR1 LNHDA and CDR2 SQIVND (reference sequence). This CDR3 has 13 amino acids. CDR3 residues: CASSIEGPDTQYF. Written as DNA, the CDR3 is TGTGCCAGTAGTATCGAGGGTCCAGATACGCAGTATTTT.

The rearrangement links TRBV29-1 to TRBJ2-5; 10 bases map to TRBD2. This CDR3 spans 17 amino acids. V lost 6 bases and J lost 5; bases outside the gene matches: 18. CDR1 SQVTM and CDR2 ANQGSEA come from the germline V gene. CDR3 coding DNA: TGCAGCGTAACCGGGACACTAAGCGGGAGGGCGAGGGAGACCCAGTACTTC. This encodes CSVTGTLSGRARETQYF.

The V and J genes are TRBV9 and TRBJ2-1; no definite D call. The germline CDR1 and CDR2 sequences are SGDLS and YYNGEE. The CDR3 extends over 16 amino acids. Trimming cost V 0 bases and J 6 bases, with 16 bases left between them. This CDR3 is CASSVGMVGASNEQFF. The CDR3 coding sequence is TGTGCCAGCAGCGTAGGAATGGTGGGCGCCTCCAATGAGCAGTTCTTC.

This clone was observed a handful of times. The genes are TRBV11-2 and TRBJ2-3, with D tentatively TRBD2 (6 bases). The CDR3 extends over 16 amino acids. Trimming cost V 2 bases and J 1 base, with 13 bases left between them. From germline, CDR1 is SGHAT and CDR2 FQNNGV. The CDR3 sequence is CASSLRGSGRTDTQYF. The CDR3, as DNA: TGTGCCAGCAGCTTACGGGGTAGCGGCCGCACAGATACGCAGTATTTT. Supplemented by reference TRBV11-2 and TRBJ2-3, the full variable domain reads EAGVAQSPRYKIIEKRQSVAFWCNPISGHATLYWYQQILGQGPKLLIQFQNNGVVDDSQLPKDRFSAERLKGVDSTLKIQPAKLEDSAVYLCASSLRGSGRTDTQYFGPGTRLTVL.